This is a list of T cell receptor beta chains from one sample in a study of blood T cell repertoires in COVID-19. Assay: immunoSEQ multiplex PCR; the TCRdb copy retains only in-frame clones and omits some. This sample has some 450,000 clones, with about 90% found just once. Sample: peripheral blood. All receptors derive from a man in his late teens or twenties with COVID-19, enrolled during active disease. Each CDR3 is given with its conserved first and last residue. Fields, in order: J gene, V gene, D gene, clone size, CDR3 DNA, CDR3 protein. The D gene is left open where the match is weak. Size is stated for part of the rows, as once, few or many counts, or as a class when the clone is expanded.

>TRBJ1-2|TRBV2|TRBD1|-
TGTGCCAGCACCCCAGGGGGCATCTATGGCTACACCTTC
CASTPGGIYGYTF
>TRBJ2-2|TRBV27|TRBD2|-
TGTGCCAGCAGTGGGACTAGTGGGGAGCTGTTTTTT
CASSGTSGELFF
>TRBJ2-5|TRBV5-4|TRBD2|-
TGTGCCAGCAGCCGTAGCGGGACCCAAGAGACCCAGTACTTC
CASSRSGTQETQYF
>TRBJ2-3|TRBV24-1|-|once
TGTGCCACCAGTGATTCTAGACAGACAGATACGCAGTATTTT
CATSDSRQTDTQYF
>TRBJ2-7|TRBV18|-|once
TGTGCCAGCTCACCCTGGGCGGGACAGACCTACGAGCAGTACTTC
CASSPWAGQTYEQYF
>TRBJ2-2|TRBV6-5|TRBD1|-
TGTGCCAGCAGGAACGACAGGGGGCGGACCGGGGAGCTGTTTTTT
CASRNDRGRTGELFF
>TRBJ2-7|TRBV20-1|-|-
TGCAGTGCTAGTGATCGGGAGAGGTCCTACGAGCAGTACTTC
CSASDRERSYEQYF
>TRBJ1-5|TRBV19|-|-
TGTGCCAGTAGTACTCTTACGGGGTCTCGGCCCCAGCATTTT
CASSTLTGSRPQHF
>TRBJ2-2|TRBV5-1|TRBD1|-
TGCGCCAGCAGCGCAACAGGGGATGGGGACACCGGGGAGCTGTTTTTT
CASSATGDGDTGELFF
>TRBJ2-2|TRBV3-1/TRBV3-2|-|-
TGTGCCAGCAGGGACAACGGCGGGGAGCTGTTTTTT
CASRDNGGELFF
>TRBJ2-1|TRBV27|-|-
TGTGCCAGCCACAGGAGGGGCTCTAACCTCTACAATGATGAGCAGTTCTTC
CASHRRGSNLYNDEQFF
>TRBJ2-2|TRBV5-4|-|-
TGTGCCAGCAGCTTTCCGGTCGGGGAGCTGTTTTTT
CASSFPVGELFF
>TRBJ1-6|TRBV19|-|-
TGTGCCAGTAGTTCGGAGGGGAACTCCTATAATTCACCCCTCCACTTT
CASSSEGNSYNSPLHF
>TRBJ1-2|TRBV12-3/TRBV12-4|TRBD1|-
TGTGCCAGCAGTCGACAGGGGACCGATGGCTACACCTTC
CASSRQGTDGYTF